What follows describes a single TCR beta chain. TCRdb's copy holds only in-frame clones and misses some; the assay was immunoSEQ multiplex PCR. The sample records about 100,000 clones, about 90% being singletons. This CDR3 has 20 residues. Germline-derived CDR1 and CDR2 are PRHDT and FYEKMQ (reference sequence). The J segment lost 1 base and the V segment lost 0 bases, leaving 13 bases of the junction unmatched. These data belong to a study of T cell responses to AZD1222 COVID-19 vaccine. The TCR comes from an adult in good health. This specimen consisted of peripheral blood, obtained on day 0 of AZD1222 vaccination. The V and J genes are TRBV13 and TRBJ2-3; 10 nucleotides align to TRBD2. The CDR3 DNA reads TGTGCCAGCAGCTTAGGCCGTCTAGCGGGGGTCCTACCTGGCACAGATACGCAGTATTTT. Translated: CASSLGRLAGVLPGTDTQYF.